The T cell receptor beta chain under discussion was sequenced for a study of blood T cell repertoires in COVID-19 (dated by TCRdb to between 2020 and 2021). Regarding the complete study: Collaborator samples came from the United States, Italy and Spain and covered acute and convalescent phases of COVID-19. Where HLA class I and class II types were available, the types were taken from metadata supplied by the sample provider, not from assay-based typing. Samples were obtained from the ongoing ImmuneRACE study (first 160 participants) and from 1,254 subjects provided by 6 global collaborators. Subjects who had been exposed to COVID-19, were actively infected with it, or had recovered from it provided the deeply sampled blood TCRbeta repertoires that made up the dataset. Nearly every sample came with metadata listing a de-identified subject ID, COVID-19 status, age in years and sex. A freely available public database, intended as a resource for researchers studying the immune response to SARS-CoV-2, is where the repertoires were released. The prospective study material was composed of cDNA or gDNA derived from T cells, B-cell-depleted T cells, or PBMCs.

The paper as a whole reports these results and caveats: Clinical and demographic metadata were provided uncurated, with the amount varying by source and participant.

TCRbeta CDR3 regions were amplified from genomic DNA using the immunoSEQ Assay, a bias-controlled multiplex PCR. In the original analysis: Nucleated cell counts per sample were estimated from amplification of reference gene primers within the assay. To quantify the absolute abundance of each unique TCRbeta CDR3 rearrangement, sequence reads were collapsed and filtered. Productive Simpson clonality was computed per sample as the square root of Simpson's diversity index over productive rearrangements. Sourced from immuneACCESS, this table was stored by TCRdb with only in-frame sequences that have V and J called. A share of the clones is absent; for the studies checked, an unresolved V gene accounts for under half, and the remainder has no known explanation. V and J calls and clone size follow that table, whereas D and trimming were derived from the DNA. The sample includes approximately 260,000 clones, with 87% observed a single time. Of the sample, more than 6% is held by the ten largest clones.

Points on this clone: Its target antigen remains unknown. Base qualities were left out, and no much larger clone turns up one base away.

Samples from volunteer blood donors who had recovered from COVID-19 were contributed by a second Seattle source. Collaborating institutions collected whole blood in K2EDTA tubes following their own protocols. For TCRbeta analysis, collaborator samples were shipped as frozen whole blood, as isolated PBMCs, or as DNA extracted from either sample type. Sequencing used peripheral blood. The sequence derives from a man aged 55 to 69 who had recovered from COVID-19.

The CDR3 protein sequence reads: CASSQVARPEKLFF. The sequence in DNA is TGTGCCAGCAGCCAAGTCGCCAGGCCTGAAAAACTGTTTTTT. Recombination linked TRBV14 to TRBJ1-4, with the D gene too uncertain to name. Trimming takes 1 base from V and 7 bases from J, and the germline ends sit 10 bases apart. Inclusive of the bounding cysteine and phenylalanine, the CDR3 is 14 residues long. Only the CDR3 DNA stays, 42 bases, in frame from base 1. The germline V gene yields SGHDN for CDR1 and FVKESK for CDR2.